Below are 19 T cell receptor beta chains sequenced from a single sample in a study of shared clonotypes between healthy human individuals. Produced via immunoSEQ multiplex PCR; TCRdb's table is partial and in-frame only. The table includes about 95,000 clones, under 80% detected once. Sequencing was done on a sample of memory CD8+ T cells sorted from blood. Described subset: CD45RO+ cells pooled with CCR7-negative TemRA cells. The receptor set was obtained from a man under 40 in good health.

The rearrangement links TRBV5-4 to TRBJ2-7, with 11 bases fitting TRBD2. Unmatched junction bases numbered 10, after V lost 5 bases and J lost 6 bases. Germline V CDR1 and CDR2: SGHNT, YYREEE (reference sequence). This CDR3 has 15 amino acids. The CDR3 sequence is CASSELAGDFSEQYF. Written as DNA, the CDR3 is TGTGCCAGCAGTGAACTAGCGGGAGATTTCTCCGAGCAGTACTTC.

This clone is a singleton in its sample. The chain joins TRBV29-1 to TRBJ2-1; weak D call: TRBD2 (5 bases). The CDR3 runs to 15 residues. V dropped 0 bases and J dropped 4 bases, with 13 bases sitting between them. The V gene's germline CDR1 is SQVTM and CDR2 ANQGSEA. This CDR3 is CSVEDPERTYNEQFF. In DNA form, the CDR3 reads TGCAGCGTTGAAGATCCGGAGCGGACTTACAATGAGCAGTTCTTC.

The rearrangement uses TRBV5-1 and TRBJ2-7, with D perhaps TRBD2 (5 bases). Germline CDR1 is SGHRS and CDR2 is YFSETQ. Trimming left V 9 bases short and J 3 bases short, with 16 bases between. The CDR3 sequence is 13 residues long. The CDR3 DNA is TGCGCCACACGGGGAGAAAACCACTACGAGCAGTACTTC. Protein sequence: CATRGENHYEQYF.

The gene calls are TRBV4-3 and TRBJ2-1, with 12 nucleotides matching TRBD2. This CDR3 is built from 16 residues. The germline V gene has CDR1 LGHNA and CDR2 YSLEER. After removal of 5 bases from V and 4 bases from J, the junction contained 6 bases not matched to a gene. The CDR3 region is CASSTRLAGEYNEQFF. The CDR3 DNA sequence: TGCGCCAGCAGCACCCGACTAGCGGGAGAATACAATGAGCAGTTCTTC.

In the case of this clone: The same CDR3 can be traced to other DNA sequences in this sample. The chain carries TRBV7-9 and TRBJ2-1; TRBD1 agrees at 9 bases. The CDR3 has 15 residues. In germline, CDR1 is SEHNR, CDR2 FQNEAQ (reference sequence). The V and J ends lost 3 bases and 4 bases, in that order; junction bases with no gene match: 4. CDR3: CASSFTGTGYNEQFF. The CDR3 bases are TGTGCCAGCAGCTTTACCGGGACAGGGTACAATGAGCAGTTCTTC.

This clone was seen a few times. The chain recombines TRBV28 with TRBJ1-5, with D hard to call. The CDR3 sequence is 15 residues long. Trimming left V 6 bases short and J 3 bases short, with 15 bases between. CDR1 is MDHEN and CDR2 is SYDVKM in the germline V gene. In nucleotides, the CDR3 is TGTGCCAGCAGCCCCGGGCGAATATTCAATCAGCCCCAGCATTTT. The encoded protein is CASSPGRIFNQPQHF.

The genes are TRBV27 and TRBJ2-1, with 13 nucleotides matching TRBD2. The CDR3 covers 14 residues. V lost 3 bases and J lost 8; bases outside the gene matches: 1. Germline loops: CDR1 MNHEY, CDR2 SMNVEV (reference sequence). The CDR3 DNA reads TGTGCCAGCAGTTTCGGACTAGCGGGAGATGAGCAGTTCTTC. It specifies CASSFGLAGDEQFF.

This clone was recorded many times. This rearrangement joins TRBV6-1 to TRBJ2-7; 7 bases agree with TRBD1. CDR1 and CDR2 (germline): MNHNS, SASEGT. The trim removed 0 bases at V and 11 bases at J, leaving 13 bases unmatched. This CDR3 comprises 15 residues. CDR3 coding DNA: TGTGCCAGCAGTGAAGCGCCAGGGGAGACAGGGTTGAAGTACTTC. Protein sequence: CASSEAPGETGLKYF.

The chain uses TRBV11-2 and TRBJ2-2; D unclear. The germline gives CDR1 SGHAT, CDR2 FQNNGV. The CDR3 is made up of 11 amino acids. Trimming left V 11 bases short and J 7 bases short, with 11 bases between. In DNA, the CDR3 is TGTGCCTCCCGACCGGTCGGGGAGCTGTTTTTT. This sequence encodes CASRPVGELFF. Combining the CDR3 with reference TRBV11-2 and TRBJ2-2 gives the whole variable domain EAGVAQSPRYKIIEKRQSVAFWCNPISGHATLYWYQQILGQGPKLLIQFQNNGVVDDSQLPKDRFSAERLKGVDSTLKIQPAKLEDSAVYLCASRPVGELFFGEGSRLTVL.

This clone came up a few times. V usage is TRBV13 and J usage is TRBJ1-1, with 7 nucleotides matching TRBD1. Trimming removed 4 bases from V and 5 bases from J; junction bases left unmatched: 10. CDR1 and CDR2 (germline): PRHDT, FYEKMQ (reference sequence). The CDR3 length is 15 residues. The CDR3 sequence is CASSYSDRVETEAFF. The CDR3 nucleotides read TGTGCCAGCAGCTATTCTGACAGGGTCGAAACTGAAGCTTTCTTT.

This sequence joins TRBV7-9 and TRBJ2-7, with 10 bases lining up with TRBD1. There are 16 residues in the CDR3. Trimming removed 4 bases from V and 2 bases from J; junction bases left unmatched: 8. Germline CDR1 and CDR2: SEHNR and FQNEAQ (reference sequence). CDR3 residues: CASSSPAGQGAYEQYF. CDR3 nucleotides: TGTGCCAGCAGCTCTCCCGCCGGACAGGGGGCCTACGAGCAGTACTTC.

The genes are TRBV25-1 and TRBJ2-5, with 14 bases aligning to TRBD2. Per the germline V gene, CDR1 is MGHDK and CDR2 is SYGVNS. This CDR3 is 18 amino acids long. The trim removed 5 bases at V and 2 bases at J, leaving 10 bases unmatched. CDR3 sequence: CASSPTSGRDNEQETQYF. CDR3 nucleotide sequence: TGTGCCAGCAGTCCGACTAGCGGGAGGGACAACGAGCAAGAGACCCAGTACTTC.

The rearrangement joins TRBV18 to TRBJ1-1; no definite D call. The CDR3 loop spans 14 amino acids. CDR1 is KGHSH, CDR2 LQKENI, per germline. With 3 bases removed from V and 6 bases from J, the gap between germline ends came to 14 bases. Here the CDR3 DNA reads TGTGCCAGCTCACCCTTCCAGGAAACTCCTGAAGCTTTCTTT. Translation gives CASSPFQETPEAFF.

The V and J genes are TRBV6-5 and TRBJ2-7; 7 nucleotides line up with TRBD2. CDR1 is MNHEY, CDR2 SVGAGI, per germline. CDR3 size: 14 residues. With 6 bases clipped from V and 2 bases from J, the junction kept 7 bases outside the gene matches. The chain's CDR3 is CASSRTSLTYEQYF. In DNA, the CDR3 is TGTGCCAGCAGCCGGACTAGTCTTACCTACGAGCAGTACTTC.

The chain combines TRBV28 with TRBJ2-7; 9 positions match TRBD2. From germline, CDR1 is MDHEN and CDR2 SYDVKM. With 2 bases clipped from V and 3 bases from J, the junction kept 14 bases outside the gene matches. The CDR3 loop spans 18 amino acids. CDR3 protein: CASSLALAGYSFIYEQYF. Here the CDR3 DNA reads TGTGCCAGCAGTTTAGCACTAGCGGGCTACAGTTTCATCTACGAGCAGTACTTC.

The V gene is TRBV28, the J gene TRBJ2-7, with D tentatively TRBD2 (5 bases). The CDR3 runs 14 residues. V was trimmed by 0 bases and J by 4 bases, leaving 10 bases between them. CDR1 is MDHEN and CDR2 is SYDVKM in the germline V gene. The CDR3 coding sequence is TGTGCCAGCAGTTTATGGAGGGCGACATACGAGCAGTACTTC. This codes for CASSLWRATYEQYF.

The gene calls are TRBV15 and TRBJ1-4; 7 nucleotides align to TRBD1. Germline CDR1 and CDR2: LNHNV and YYDKDF (reference sequence). The CDR3 is 17 residues long. Unmatched junction bases numbered 11, after V lost 1 base and J lost 6 bases. The CDR3 bases are TGTGCCACCAGCAGAGTGGGGGCAGGGGGGTCCGATGAAAAACTGTTTTTT. Protein: CATSRVGAGGSDEKLFF.

The chain carries TRBV7-9 and TRBJ2-1, with 8 bases fitting TRBD2. With 5 bases clipped from V and 8 bases from J, the junction kept 11 bases outside the gene matches. CDR3 length: 15 residues. The germline V gene has CDR1 SEHNR and CDR2 FQNEAQ (reference sequence). The CDR3 loop reads CASSPGTSGWDEQFF. The CDR3, as DNA: TGTGCCAGCAGCCCGGGGACTAGTGGTTGGGATGAGCAGTTCTTC.

The chain carries TRBV7-8 and TRBJ2-3; D is unresolved. V dropped 5 bases and J dropped 2 bases, with 14 bases sitting between them. Per the germline V gene, CDR1 is SGHVS and CDR2 is FQNEAQ. This CDR3 is 15 amino acids long. In DNA form, the CDR3 reads TGTGCCAGCAGCAACCGCCGGATTAACACAGATACGCAGTATTTT. It is translated as CASSNRRINTDTQYF.